The 22 T cell receptor beta chains below all came from one sample that was sequenced in a study of T cell responses to AZD1222 COVID-19 vaccine (dated by TCRdb to the early 2020s). Library generation was performed with the immunoSEQ multiplex PCR assay. TCRdb holds this immuneACCESS table with in-frame rearrangements only. Some clones are missing; in checked studies, unresolved V genes explain under half, and the rest has no known cause. This sample lists some 150,000 clones; under 95% were detected once. Approximately 2% of the sample comes from the top ten. This sample's time point label indicates: about 28 days (+/-7) after the second vaccine dose. The sequencing used peripheral blood, collected 28 days after the second AZD1222 dose. The receptor source for this set is an adult who received the AZD1222 COVID-19 vaccine.

The chain joins TRBV7-9 to TRBJ1-1; D not resolved. CDR1 is SEHNR, CDR2 FQNEAQ, per germline (reference sequence). Trimming stripped 5 bases from V and 5 bases from J, with 18 bases between. This CDR3 contains 15 residues. CDR3 sequence (DNA): TGTGCCAGCAGCAATATAGGGTCCTCCTCAACTGAAGCTTTCTTT. It specifies CASSNIGSSSTEAFF.

The chain employs TRBV7-9 and TRBJ1-2; D is unclear. Germline CDR1 reads SEHNR; CDR2 reads FQNEAQ (reference sequence). Trimming took off 4 bases at V and 7 bases at J, with 10 bases between the two ends. The CDR3 spans 12 residues. In DNA form, the CDR3 reads TGTGCCAGCAGCTCATCGGATGGTGGCTACACCTTC. Its protein product is CASSSSDGGYTF.

In the case of this clone: The sample has other DNA sequences that encode this CDR3 too. The chain uses TRBV18 and TRBJ1-2; D not resolved. V dropped 3 bases and J dropped 5 bases, with 10 bases sitting between them. The CDR3 runs to 13 residues. The germline gives CDR1 KGHSH, CDR2 LQKENI. The CDR3 bases are TGTGCCAGCTCACCGGGAGGATCTTATGGCTACACCTTC. This encodes CASSPGGSYGYTF.

The chain employs TRBV9 and TRBJ2-1; TRBD2 agrees at 11 bases. Germline lookup yields CDR1 SGDLS and CDR2 YYNGEE. The V gene end was trimmed by 4 bases and the J gene end by 6 bases; junction bases not matched to a gene: 6. This CDR3 has 15 amino acids. CDR3 sequence: CASSPRTSGFNEQFF. The CDR3 region has the DNA TGTGCCAGCAGCCCCCGGACTAGCGGGTTCAATGAGCAGTTCTTC.

The chain couples TRBV19 to TRBJ1-3, with TRBD1 matching 7 bases. In germline, CDR1 is LNHDA, CDR2 SQIVND (reference sequence). Trimming at V came to 9 bases and at J to 1 base, leaving 6 bases not matched to a gene. The CDR3 extends over 14 amino acids. Written as DNA, the CDR3 is TGTGCCAGCGCCGTACAGGGGTCTGGAAACACCATATATTTT. Its translation: CASAVQGSGNTIYF. The full variable domain, in which reference TRBV19 and TRBJ1-3 provide the parts outside the CDR3, is DGGITQSPKYLFRKEGQNVTLSCEQNLNHDAMYWYRQDPGQGLRLIYYSQIVNDFQKGDIAEGYSVSREKKESFPLTVTSAQKNPTAFYLCASAVQGSGNTIYFGEGSWLTVV.

This chain links TRBV2 with TRBJ1-6, with 8 bases that match TRBD1. The junction had 5 bases not matched to a gene; V was cut back by 1 base and J by 0 bases. Looked up from germline, CDR1 is SNHLY and CDR2 is FYNNEI. The CDR3 loop spans 18 amino acids. DNA for the CDR3: TGTGCCAGCAGTGAAGGGACAGGGTTGAGCTCCTATAATTCACCCCTCCACTTT. Translated: CASSEGTGLSSYNSPLHF.

The chain uses TRBV27 and TRBJ2-1; no reliable D call. There are 13 residues in the CDR3. V was clipped by 6 bases and J by 2 bases, with 8 bases between them. CDR1 is MNHEY and CDR2 is SMNVEV in the germline V gene (reference sequence). CDR3 coding DNA: TGTGCCAGCAGGAACAGTGCCTACAATGAGCAGTTCTTC. It encodes CASRNSAYNEQFF.

This clone was seen a few times. The chain links TRBV19 to TRBJ1-4; TRBD1 aligns across 10 bases. This CDR3 contains 16 residues. Germline assignment: CDR1 LNHDA and CDR2 SQIVND (reference sequence). The junction had 6 bases not matched to a gene; V was cut back by 5 bases and J by 3 bases. The CDR3 DNA is TGTGCCAGTAGTGCCGGGACAGGGGTAGCTAATGAAAAACTGTTTTTT. Encoded protein: CASSAGTGVANEKLFF.

V usage is TRBV3-1 (or the pseudogene TRBV3-2) and J usage is TRBJ1-2, with D perhaps matching TRBD1 (5 bases). The CDR3 totals 15 residues. Trimming stripped 4 bases from V and 8 bases from J, with 20 bases between. Germline CDR1 is LGHDT and CDR2 is YNNKEL (reference sequence). CDR3 amino acids: CASSLRDLQVSGYTF. In nucleotides, the CDR3 is TGTGCCAGCAGCCTCCGGGACCTCCAAGTCTCGGGCTACACCTTC.

The chain uses TRBV27 and TRBJ1-1, with D unclear. The V end lost 5 bases, the J end lost 3 bases, and 10 bases lay between the germline ends. Germline V gene data show CDR1 as MNHEY and CDR2 as SMNVEV (reference sequence). The CDR3 sequence is 13 residues long. The CDR3 DNA reads TGTGCCAGCAGTGTGGGGAGATACACTGAAGCTTTCTTT. This gives the protein CASSVGRYTEAFF.

The V and J genes are TRBV6-6 and TRBJ2-5; 15 nucleotides line up with TRBD2. The CDR3 is 18 residues long. V gave up 5 bases and J gave up 5 bases; unmatched junction bases: 12. Per germline, CDR1 MNHNY and CDR2 SVGAGI (reference sequence). In DNA, the CDR3 is TGTGCCAGCAGTCCCGGACTAGCGGGAGGGGGGTCGCTTGAGACCCAGTACTTC. It codes for CASSPGLAGGGSLETQYF.

This clone was found once. The genes are TRBV7-9 and TRBJ2-7; 8 bases map to TRBD1. The CDR3 runs 14 residues. J was trimmed by 5 bases and V by 5 bases; bases with no gene match: 8. Germline CDR1 SEHNR, CDR2 FQNEAQ (reference sequence). CDR3 DNA: TGTGCCAGCAGCCCGAGGACAGGGTTCGACGAGCAGTACTTC. This translates into CASSPRTGFDEQYF.

The chain combines TRBV6-6 with TRBJ1-1; the D is unclear. With 2 bases removed from V and 3 bases from J, the gap between germline ends came to 10 bases. The CDR3 loop spans 14 amino acids. Germline CDR1 reads MNHNY; CDR2 reads SVGAGI (reference sequence). The CDR3 region is CASSYADGDTEAFF. CDR3 nucleotide sequence: TGTGCCAGCAGTTACGCCGACGGGGACACTGAAGCTTTCTTT.

This clone was detected once. The V and J genes are TRBV7-3 and TRBJ1-5, with D unresolved. The V gene's germline CDR1 is SGHTA and CDR2 FQGTGA. Trimming took 0 bases from V and 0 from J, leaving 27 bases between them. This CDR3 spans 22 amino acids. This CDR3 reads CASSLTLRQSLSTRGSNQPQHF. CDR3 DNA sequence: TGTGCCAGCAGCTTAACGTTAAGGCAATCTCTCTCCACCCGAGGTAGCAATCAGCCCCAGCATTTT. The full variable domain, with the rest looked up from reference TRBV7-3 and TRBJ1-5, is GAGVSQTPSNKVTEKGKYVELRCDPISGHTALYWYRQSLGQGPEFLIYFQGTGAADDSGLPNDRFFAVRPEGSVSTLKIQRTERGDSAVYLCASSLTLRQSLSTRGSNQPQHFGDGTRLSIL.

The chain links TRBV29-1 to TRBJ1-1; the D gene is possibly TRBD1 (5 bases). The germline V gene has CDR1 SQVTM and CDR2 ANQGSEA. The CDR3 is made up of 12 amino acids. The ends were cut back, 3 bases at V and 4 bases at J, with 9 bases in the middle. Here the CDR3 DNA reads TGCAGCGTTGATACAGGATTCACTGAAGCTTTCTTT. It yields the protein CSVDTGFTEAFF.

The CDR3 DNA reads TGTGCCAGCAGCCCCGGACAGGGGATCGTAGGAGCTTTCTTT. Protein product: CASSPGQGIVGAFF. This chain connects TRBV7-9 to TRBJ1-1, with 9 nucleotides matching TRBD1. Germline assignment: CDR1 SEHNR and CDR2 FQNEAQ (reference sequence). The CDR3 is 14 residues long. V lost 5 bases and J lost 10; bases outside the gene matches: 11.

The chain combines TRBV6-4 with TRBJ2-2; D gene unclear. This CDR3 spans 16 amino acids. CDR1 is MRHNA, CDR2 SNTAGT, per germline. The germline V and J ends were trimmed by 6 bases and 0 bases, with 14 bases remaining between them. The CDR3 sequence is CASSLQFGANTGELFF. The CDR3 DNA sequence: TGTGCCAGCAGCCTGCAATTTGGAGCGAACACCGGGGAGCTGTTTTTT.

The V call is TRBV20-1, the J call TRBJ1-1; D call uncertain. From germline, CDR1 is DFQATT and CDR2 SNEGSKA (reference sequence). The CDR3 extends over 11 amino acids. The V end was cut by 3 bases, the J end by 7 bases, with 9 bases between. The CDR3 nucleotides read TGCAGTGCTAGTTCTGGACTTGAAGCTTTCTTT. Protein product: CSASSGLEAFF.

As regards this clone: Distinct nucleotide sequences in the sample also encode this CDR3. The genes are TRBV5-6 and TRBJ1-2; 8 nucleotides align to TRBD1. This CDR3 region has 14 residues. From germline, CDR1 is SGHDT and CDR2 YYEEEE. Losses at the gene ends were 0 bases for V and 5 bases for J; bases not matched to a gene: 3. CDR3 DNA sequence: TGTGCCAGCAGCTTGGGTGACAGGGGATATGGCTACACCTTC. Its protein product is CASSLGDRGYGYTF.

V and J are TRBV5-1 and TRBJ2-7; D perhaps matches TRBD1 (6 bases). Per the germline V gene, CDR1 is SGHRS and CDR2 is YFSETQ. V dropped 5 bases and J dropped 0 bases, with 15 bases sitting between them. The CDR3 loop spans 15 amino acids. CDR3 nucleotides: TGCGCCAGCAGGGAACAGGGCAGGAGCTCCTACGAGCAGTACTTC. Its translation is CASREQGRSSYEQYF.

The rearrangement uses TRBV2 and TRBJ2-5; D is undetermined. V was clipped by 8 bases and J by 5 bases, with 9 bases between them. The CDR3 extends over 11 amino acids. The germline V gene encodes CDR1 SNHLY and CDR2 FYNNEI. CDR3 sequence: CASVMEETQYF. The CDR3 coding sequence is TGTGCCAGCGTAATGGAGGAGACCCAGTACTTC.

This chain links TRBV7-3 with TRBJ1-2, with D maybe TRBD1 (5 bases). The ends were cut back, 0 bases at V and 8 bases at J, with 13 bases in the middle. Germline V CDR1 and CDR2: SGHTA, FQGTGA. CDR3 length: 14 amino acids. CDR3 residues: CASSLTPGGLGYTF. CDR3 DNA: TGTGCCAGCAGCTTAACCCCGGGGGGGTTAGGCTACACCTTC.